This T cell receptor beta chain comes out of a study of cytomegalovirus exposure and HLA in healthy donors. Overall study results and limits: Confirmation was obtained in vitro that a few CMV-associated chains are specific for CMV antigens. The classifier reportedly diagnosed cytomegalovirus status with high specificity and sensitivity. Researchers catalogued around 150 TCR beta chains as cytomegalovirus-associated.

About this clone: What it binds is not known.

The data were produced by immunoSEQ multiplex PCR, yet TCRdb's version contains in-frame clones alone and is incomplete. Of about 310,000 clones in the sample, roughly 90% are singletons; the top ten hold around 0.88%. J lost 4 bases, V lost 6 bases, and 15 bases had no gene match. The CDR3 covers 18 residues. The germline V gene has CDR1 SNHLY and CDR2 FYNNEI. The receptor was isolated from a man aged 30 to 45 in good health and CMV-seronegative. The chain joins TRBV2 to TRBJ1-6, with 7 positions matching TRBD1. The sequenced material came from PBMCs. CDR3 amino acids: CASSWGPAGGYYNSPLHF. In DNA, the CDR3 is TGTGCCAGCAGCTGGGGCCCCGCAGGGGGGTATTATAATTCACCCCTCCACTTT.